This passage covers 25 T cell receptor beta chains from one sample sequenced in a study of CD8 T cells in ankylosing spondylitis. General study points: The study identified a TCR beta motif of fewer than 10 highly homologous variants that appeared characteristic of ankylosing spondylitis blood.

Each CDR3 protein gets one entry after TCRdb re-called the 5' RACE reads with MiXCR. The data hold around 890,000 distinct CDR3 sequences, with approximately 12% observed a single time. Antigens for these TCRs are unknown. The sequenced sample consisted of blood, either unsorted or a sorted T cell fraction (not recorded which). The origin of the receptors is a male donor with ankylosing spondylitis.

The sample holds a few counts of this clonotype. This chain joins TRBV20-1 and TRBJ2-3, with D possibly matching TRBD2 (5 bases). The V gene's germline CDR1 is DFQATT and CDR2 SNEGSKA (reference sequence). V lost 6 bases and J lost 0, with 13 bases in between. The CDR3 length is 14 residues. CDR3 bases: TGCAGTGCGGTAGTGCGGACTAGCACAGATACGCAGTATTTT. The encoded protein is CSAVVRTSTDTQYF.

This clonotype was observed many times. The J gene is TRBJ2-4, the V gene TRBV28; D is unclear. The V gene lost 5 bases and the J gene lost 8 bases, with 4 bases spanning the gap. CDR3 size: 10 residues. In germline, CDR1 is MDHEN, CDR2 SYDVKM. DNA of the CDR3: TGTGCCAGCAGTCGCTACATTCAGTACTTC. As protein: CASSRYIQYF.

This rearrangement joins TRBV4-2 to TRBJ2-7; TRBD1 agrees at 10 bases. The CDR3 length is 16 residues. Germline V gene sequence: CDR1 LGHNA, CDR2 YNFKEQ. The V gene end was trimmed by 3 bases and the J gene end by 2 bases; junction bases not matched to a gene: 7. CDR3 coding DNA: TGTGCCAGCAGCCACGCCGGGACAGGGGTTACCTACGAGCAGTACTTC. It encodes CASSHAGTGVTYEQYF.

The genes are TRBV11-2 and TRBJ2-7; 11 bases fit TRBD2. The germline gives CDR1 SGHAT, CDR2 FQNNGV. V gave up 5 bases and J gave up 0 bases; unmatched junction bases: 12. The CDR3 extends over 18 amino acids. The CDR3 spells CASSRRTGTSGSSYEQYF. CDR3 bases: TGTGCCAGCAGCCGCCGGACCGGGACTAGCGGTTCCTCCTACGAGCAGTACTTC.

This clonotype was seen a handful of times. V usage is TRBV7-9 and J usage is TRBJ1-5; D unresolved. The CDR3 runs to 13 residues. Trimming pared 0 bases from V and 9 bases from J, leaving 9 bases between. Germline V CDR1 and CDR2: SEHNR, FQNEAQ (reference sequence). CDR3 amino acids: CASSLARLGPQHF. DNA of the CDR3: TGTGCCAGCAGCTTAGCGCGGCTGGGGCCCCAGCATTTT. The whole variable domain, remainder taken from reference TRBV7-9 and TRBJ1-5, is DTGVSQNPRHKITKRGQNVTFRCDPISEHNRLYWYRQTLGQGPEFLTYFQNEAQLEKSRLLSDRFSAERPKGSFSTLEIQRTEQGDSAMYLCASSLARLGPQHFGDGTRLSIL.

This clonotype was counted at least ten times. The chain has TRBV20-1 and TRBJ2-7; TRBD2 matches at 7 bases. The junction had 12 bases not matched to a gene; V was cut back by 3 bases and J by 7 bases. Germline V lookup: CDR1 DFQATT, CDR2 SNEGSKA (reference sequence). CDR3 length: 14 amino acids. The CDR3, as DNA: TGCAGTGCTAGGGATAGCGGGCTGTACGTGGAGCAGTACTTC. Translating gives CSARDSGLYVEQYF.

In nucleotides, the CDR3 is TGCAGTGCTAGAGGAGCGGTAAGGGATGAGCAGTTCTTC. This codes for CSARGAVRDEQFF. The rearrangement links TRBV20-1 to TRBJ2-1; a possible D gene is TRBD2 (5 bases). Germline V gene sequence: CDR1 DFQATT, CDR2 SNEGSKA (reference sequence). CDR3 length equals 13 residues. V lost 1 base and J lost 8, with 12 bases in between.

Here the CDR3 DNA reads TGTGCCAGCAGTGGCTCTGGCAGGGTGGGTTCCTACGAGCAGTACTTC. Encoded protein: CASSGSGRVGSYEQYF. This chain uses TRBV25-1 with TRBJ2-7, with a possible D match to TRBD1 (5 bases). This CDR3 region has 16 residues. Trimming pared 4 bases from V and 1 base from J, leaving 17 bases between. Germline V gene sequence: CDR1 MGHDK, CDR2 SYGVNS.

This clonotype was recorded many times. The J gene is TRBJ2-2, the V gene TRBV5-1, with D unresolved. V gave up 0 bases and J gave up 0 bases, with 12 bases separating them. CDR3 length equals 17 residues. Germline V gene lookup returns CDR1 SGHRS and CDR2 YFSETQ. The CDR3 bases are TGCGCCAGCAGCTTGGCGGCAGCGTTAACGAACACCGGGGAGCTGTTTTTT. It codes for CASSLAAALTNTGELFF.

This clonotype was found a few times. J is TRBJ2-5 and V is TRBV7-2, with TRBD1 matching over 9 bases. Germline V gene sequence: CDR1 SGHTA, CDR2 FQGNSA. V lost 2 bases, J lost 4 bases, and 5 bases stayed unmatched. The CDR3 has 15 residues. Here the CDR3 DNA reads TGTGCCAGCAGCTTAAGGGGGACAGGGATAGAGACCCAGTACTTC. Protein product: CASSLRGTGIETQYF.

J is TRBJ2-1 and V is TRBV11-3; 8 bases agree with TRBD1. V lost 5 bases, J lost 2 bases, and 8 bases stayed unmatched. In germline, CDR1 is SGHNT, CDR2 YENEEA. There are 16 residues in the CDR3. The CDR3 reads CASSHEGTGTYNEQFF. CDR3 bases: TGTGCCAGCAGCCACGAGGGGACAGGTACCTACAATGAGCAGTTCTTC.

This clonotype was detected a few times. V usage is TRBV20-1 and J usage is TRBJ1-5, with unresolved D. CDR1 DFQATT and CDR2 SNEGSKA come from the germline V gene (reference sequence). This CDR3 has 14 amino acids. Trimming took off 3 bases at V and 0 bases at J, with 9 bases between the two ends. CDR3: CSASEPYSNQPQHF. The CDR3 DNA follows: TGCAGTGCTAGCGAACCATATAGCAATCAGCCCCAGCATTTT.

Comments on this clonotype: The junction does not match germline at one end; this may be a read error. The CDR3 here is CARRLAQHF. The CDR3 bases are TGTGCCCGGAGGTTAGCCCAGCATTTT. The gene calls are TRBV30 and TRBJ1-5; D not resolved. Germline CDR1 and CDR2: GTSNPN and SVGIG (reference sequence). The CDR3 contains 9 residues.

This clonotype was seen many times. CDR3: CASSYFLGDRVDEQYF. CDR3 DNA sequence: TGTGCCAGCAGTTACTTTCTGGGGGACAGGGTAGACGAGCAGTACTTC. The V call is TRBV6-5, the J call TRBJ2-7, with 9 bases matching TRBD1. The CDR3 has 16 residues. Germline V lookup: CDR1 MNHEY, CDR2 SVGAGI. With V trimmed by 1 base and J by 5 bases, 9 bases remained unmatched.

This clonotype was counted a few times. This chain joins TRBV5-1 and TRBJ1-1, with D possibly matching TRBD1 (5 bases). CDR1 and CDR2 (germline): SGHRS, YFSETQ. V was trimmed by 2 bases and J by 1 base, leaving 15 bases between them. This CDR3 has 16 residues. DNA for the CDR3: TGCGCCAGCAGCTTAATACCGGGACGGTCGAACACTGAAGCTTTCTTT. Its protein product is CASSLIPGRSNTEAFF.

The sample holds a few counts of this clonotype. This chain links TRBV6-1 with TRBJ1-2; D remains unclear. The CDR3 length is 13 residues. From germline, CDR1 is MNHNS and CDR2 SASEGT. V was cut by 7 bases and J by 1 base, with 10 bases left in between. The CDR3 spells CASKTGNNYGYTF. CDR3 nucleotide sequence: TGTGCCAGCAAAACCGGGAATAACTATGGCTACACCTTC.

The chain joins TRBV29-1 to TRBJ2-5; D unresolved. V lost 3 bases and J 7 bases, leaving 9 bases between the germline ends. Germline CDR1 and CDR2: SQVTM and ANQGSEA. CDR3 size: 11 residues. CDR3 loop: CSVDPPGTQYF. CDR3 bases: TGCAGCGTTGATCCCCCGGGGACCCAGTACTTC.

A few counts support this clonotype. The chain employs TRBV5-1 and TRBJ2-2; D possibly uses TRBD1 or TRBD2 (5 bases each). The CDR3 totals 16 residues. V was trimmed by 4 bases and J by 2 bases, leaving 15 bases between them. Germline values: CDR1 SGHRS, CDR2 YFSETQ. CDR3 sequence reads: CASSVRDDPNTGELFF. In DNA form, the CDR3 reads TGCGCCAGCAGCGTCCGGGACGATCCCAACACCGGGGAGCTGTTTTTT.

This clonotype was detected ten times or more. CDR3 amino acids: CSARGQFSTDTQYF. The CDR3 coding sequence is TGCAGTGCTAGGGGACAGTTTAGCACAGATACGCAGTATTTT. The chain recombines TRBV20-1 with TRBJ2-3; TRBD1 matches 7 bases. V dropped 3 bases and J dropped 0; count of bases not matched to a gene: 3. The germline CDR1 and CDR2 sequences are DFQATT and SNEGSKA (reference sequence). CDR3 length equals 14 residues.

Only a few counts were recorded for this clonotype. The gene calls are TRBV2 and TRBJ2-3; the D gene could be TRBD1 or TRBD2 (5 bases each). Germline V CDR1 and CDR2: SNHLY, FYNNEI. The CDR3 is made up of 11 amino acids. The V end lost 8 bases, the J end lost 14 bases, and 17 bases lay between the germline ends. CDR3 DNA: TGTGCCAGCGGTTACGGGACCCCTGTGTATTTT. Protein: CASGYGTPVYF.

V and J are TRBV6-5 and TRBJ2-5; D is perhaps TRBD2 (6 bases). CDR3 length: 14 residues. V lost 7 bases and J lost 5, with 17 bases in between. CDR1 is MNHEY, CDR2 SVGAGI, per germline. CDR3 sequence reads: CASTVLASSETQYF. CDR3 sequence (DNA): TGTGCCAGCACTGTACTAGCCTCCAGCGAGACCCAGTACTTC.

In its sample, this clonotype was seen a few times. CDR3 sequence (DNA): TGTGCCAGCAGTGTAGGGGACGGCTACACCTTC. Its protein product is CASSVGDGYTF. The chain uses TRBV25-1 and TRBJ1-2, with D perhaps matching TRBD1 (5 bases). This CDR3 has 11 amino acids. CDR1 and CDR2 from the germline V gene are MGHDK and SYGVNS. The germline V and J ends were trimmed by 4 bases and 8 bases, with 8 bases remaining between them.

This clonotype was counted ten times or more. CDR3 nucleotides: TGCAGTGCTACCCGGACCGGCTACGAGCAGTACTTC. It codes for CSATRTGYEQYF. J is TRBJ2-7 and V is TRBV20-1; D is ambiguous. Deletions cut 4 bases from V and 3 bases from J, with 10 bases between. Per germline, CDR1 DFQATT and CDR2 SNEGSKA (reference sequence). The CDR3 runs 12 residues.

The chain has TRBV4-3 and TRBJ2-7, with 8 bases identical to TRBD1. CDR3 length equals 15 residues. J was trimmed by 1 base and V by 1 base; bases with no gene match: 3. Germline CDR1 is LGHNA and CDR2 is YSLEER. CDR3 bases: TGCGCCAGCAGCCAAGCAGGGGACAGGTCCTACGAGCAGTACTTC. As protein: CASSQAGDRSYEQYF.

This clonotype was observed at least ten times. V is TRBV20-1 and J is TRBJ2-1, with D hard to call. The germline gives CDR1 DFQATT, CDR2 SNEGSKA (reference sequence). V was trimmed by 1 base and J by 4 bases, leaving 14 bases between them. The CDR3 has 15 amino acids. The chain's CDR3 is CSARVAGPTYNEQFF. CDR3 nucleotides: TGCAGTGCTAGAGTGGCAGGCCCAACTTACAATGAGCAGTTCTTC.